This T cell receptor (beta chain) came from a study of blood T cells in healthy people across ages. This clonotype was seen a handful of times. Its antigen is as yet unknown. Overall study results and limits: Significant beta diversity loss was already apparent by age about 42, declining roughly linearly. Percentage of naive T cells showed a strong correlation with TCR beta diversity.

Healthy Russian Caucasian donors spanned ages about 6 to 100 years. CDR1 is MGHRA, CDR2 YSYEKL, per germline. V lost 0 bases to trimming and J lost 2 bases, with 8 bases between them. The CDR3 sequence is 14 residues long. Through a sample-barcoded 5' primer and a J-beta primer mix, a second PCR was run for about 6 to 11 cycles. Every single cDNA molecule received a tag from a template-switch adaptor with 12 random nucleotides. A single record per CDR3 protein comes from TCRdb applying MiXCR to the 5' RACE reads. The sample holds some 1,800,000 distinct CDR3 sequences, about two fifths seen once. The receptor comes from a human donor in good health. Specimen: blood. The chain is built from TRBV4-1 and TRBJ2-7; D is uncertain. The CDR3 loop reads CASSQDAGPYEQYF. The CDR3 DNA sequence: TGCGCCAGCAGCCAAGATGCAGGCCCCTACGAGCAGTACTTC.